The subject of this entry is one TCR beta chain. CD8+ and CD4+ T cells from blood underwent TCR beta sequencing, which was carried out in a high-throughput format. In the multiple sclerosis control group, patients were treatment-naive and had stable or active relapsing-remitting disease. FACS enriched CD8+ TEMRA cells, while bulk CD8+ and CD4+ were negatively isolated. This record comes from a study of CD8 T cells in Susac syndrome. The RNA input was roughly 0.45 to 1 ug, and it was reverse transcribed with random hexamers. immunoSEQ multiplex PCR amplified TCR beta CDR3 across 54 Vbeta, 13 Jbeta. Using its own MiXCR run on the immunoSEQ multiplex PCR reads, TCRdb lists one record per CDR3 protein. The sample includes approximately 120,000 distinct CDR3 sequences, more than 85% of them seen just once. The receptor's source is a human donor with multiple sclerosis. The specimen was CD8+ T cells from PBMCs.

CDR3 residues: CASSLRDRGNTEAFF. CDR3 nucleotide sequence: TGTGCCAGCAGCTTGCGGGACAGGGGGAACACTGAAGCTTTCTTT. This chain uses TRBV5-6 with TRBJ1-1; TRBD1 agrees at 10 bases. With 1 base clipped from V and 1 base from J, the junction kept 1 base outside the gene matches. The germline CDR1 and CDR2 sequences are SGHDT and YYEEEE. The CDR3 spans 15 residues.